This TCR beta chain is from a study of blood T cell repertoires in COVID-19. Original data processing: Estimation of nucleated cell counts was performed using reference gene primer amplification. Generated by immunoSEQ multiplex PCR, the TCRdb table keeps only in-frame clones and is missing some. V and J calls and clone size follow that table, whereas D and trimming were derived from the DNA. Counted here are about 150,000 clones, 75% to 85% occurring once; the ten biggest clones make up about 7.2%. After removal of 5 bases from V and 3 bases from J, the junction contained 7 bases not matched to a gene. Per the germline V gene, CDR1 is MGHRA and CDR2 is YSYEKL. The CDR3 has 15 residues.

The sequenced sample was peripheral blood. The sequence was obtained from a woman aged 45-60 years in a cohort sampled during active or convalescent COVID-19. The rearrangement joins TRBV4-1 to TRBJ2-7; 10 bases fit TRBD1. The CDR3 reads CASSEPGTGDYEQYF. CDR3 in DNA: TGCGCCAGCAGCGAGCCCGGGACAGGGGACTACGAGCAGTACTTC.